The next 20 T cell receptor beta chains were all read from a single sample in a study of vaccination effects on CD4 cells after COVID-19. Antigen-specific CD4+ T cells were expanded (with viral peptide pools) by the ViraFEST assay ahead of sequencing. Subsequent to approximately 9 days of culture, CD4+ T cells were isolated. None of the vaccinated had previously contracted SARS-CoV-2, and their nucleocapsid antibodies tested negative. Clones were read by immunoSEQ multiplex PCR, and TCRdb kept only the in-frame ones, dropping some. The sample shows roughly 60,000 clones, more than 60% of them seen only once. No cognate antigen is known for these TCRs. The sequences come from CD4+ T cells from PBMCs cultured with SARS-CoV-2 spike peptides, collected before COVID-19 vaccination. The receptor source for this set is a human donor who received a COVID-19 vaccine.

V gene TRBV28 combines with J gene TRBJ1-5; D is unclear. Trimming cost V 6 bases and J 3 bases, with 18 bases left between them. Germline V CDR1 and CDR2: MDHEN, SYDVKM. The CDR3 is made up of 16 amino acids. This chain's CDR3 is CASSSMLGISNQPQHF. The DNA of the CDR3 is TGTGCCAGCAGCTCAATGTTGGGCATATCCAATCAGCCCCAGCATTTT. Filled out from reference TRBV28 and TRBJ1-5, the complete variable domain reads DVKVTQSSRYLVKRTGEKVFLECVQDMDHENMFWYRQDPGLGLRLIYFSYDVKMKEKGDIPEGYSVSREKKERFSLILESASTNQTSMYLCASSSMLGISNQPQHFGDGTRLSIL.

V gene TRBV11-3 combines with J gene TRBJ2-1; the D gene is possibly TRBD2 (6 bases). The ends were cut back, 4 bases at V and 0 bases at J, with 13 bases in the middle. CDR3 length: 16 amino acids. Germline V CDR1 and CDR2: SGHNT, YENEEA. The CDR3 DNA sequence: TGTGCCAGCAGCTCCGGGGACTCCAGCTCCTACAATGAGCAGTTCTTC. Amino acids: CASSSGDSSSYNEQFF.

The chain uses TRBV30 and TRBJ2-7, with D perhaps given as TRBD1 or TRBD2 (5 bases each). The CDR3 sequence is 13 residues long. Germline V lookup: CDR1 GTSNPN, CDR2 SVGIG (reference sequence). The germline V and J ends were trimmed by 3 bases and 9 bases, with 18 bases remaining between them. This chain's CDR3 is CAWRDTSVGGQYF. For the CDR3, the DNA is TGTGCCTGGAGGGACACCTCAGTTGGGGGGCAGTACTTC.

The chain carries TRBV27 and TRBJ2-3, with D possibly matching TRBD1 (6 bases). Germline CDR1 and CDR2: MNHEY and SMNVEV (reference sequence). The CDR3 consists of 19 residues. Trimming took off 3 bases at V and 0 bases at J, with 22 bases between the two ends. The CDR3 DNA reads TGTGCCAGCAGTTTTCAGGGCCTGCAGGGGCAAACTAGCACAGATACGCAGTATTTT. Translating it yields CASSFQGLQGQTSTDTQYF.

The V and J genes are TRBV7-2 and TRBJ2-7; unclear D gene. CDR1 SGHTA and CDR2 FQGNSA come from the germline V gene. CDR3 size: 15 residues. Trimming removed 1 base from V and 0 bases from J, with 10 bases in between. The CDR3 DNA reads TGTGCCAGCAGCTTAGAGGGTACCCCCTCCTACGAGCAGTACTTC. Protein product: CASSLEGTPSYEQYF.

This clone was recorded only once. This rearrangement joins TRBV19 to TRBJ2-2; D might be TRBD1 (6 bases). The CDR3 spans 17 residues. Trimming pared 7 bases from V and 5 bases from J, leaving 23 bases between. Germline CDR1 reads LNHDA; CDR2 reads SQIVND (reference sequence). The CDR3 coding sequence is TGTGCCAGTATAATAGGGGCAGGGGCAATCCTAACCGGGGAGCTGTTTTTT. Translation gives CASIIGAGAILTGELFF.

The genes are TRBV9 and TRBJ2-1; 9 bases match TRBD2. The CDR3 has 17 residues. Per the germline V gene, CDR1 is SGDLS and CDR2 is YYNGEE. Unmatched junction bases numbered 8, after V lost 0 bases and J lost 4 bases. The CDR3 DNA reads as TGTGCCAGCAGCGTAGGCGGGAGGGGGATGGGGTACAATGAGCAGTTCTTC. Translated, it gives CASSVGGRGMGYNEQFF.

The rearrangement joins TRBV4-1 to TRBJ1-1, with 7 bases identical to TRBD1. The CDR3 sequence is 19 residues long. Germline CDR1 reads MGHRA; CDR2 reads YSYEKL. The V and J ends lost 0 bases and 1 base, in that order; junction bases with no gene match: 14. The CDR3 DNA follows: TGCGCCAGCAGCCAAGAGGGAGCCGGACAGGCTTTCTCGAACACTGAAGCTTTCTTT. It encodes CASSQEGAGQAFSNTEAFF.

V usage is TRBV6-1 and J usage is TRBJ1-2, with 7 nucleotides matching TRBD1. V dropped 3 bases and J dropped 8; count of bases not matched to a gene: 6. Germline CDR1 is MNHNS and CDR2 is SASEGT. CDR3 length equals 13 residues. DNA for the CDR3: TGTGCCAGCAGTGACAGGGGGGGTAGAGGCTACACCTTC. Amino acids: CASSDRGGRGYTF.

V usage is TRBV4-1 and J usage is TRBJ2-7; 8 bases agree with TRBD2. CDR1 is MGHRA and CDR2 is YSYEKL in the germline V gene. This CDR3 is built from 17 residues. Trimming at V came to 4 bases and at J to 0 bases, leaving 11 bases not matched to a gene. CDR3 loop: CASSPLKLAGPSYEQYF. The CDR3 nucleotides read TGCGCCAGCAGCCCCCTAAAATTAGCGGGACCCTCCTACGAGCAGTACTTC.

The rearrangement joins TRBV11-2 to TRBJ1-2; D gene unclear. The CDR3 contains 13 residues. Trimming shortened V by 5 bases and J by 4 bases, and 11 bases separated the two germline ends. Germline values: CDR1 SGHAT, CDR2 FQNNGV. The CDR3 DNA is TGTGCCAGCAGCCCCGATAGGGCCTATGGCTACACCTTC. As protein: CASSPDRAYGYTF.

This sequence joins TRBV3-1 (or the pseudogene TRBV3-2) and TRBJ1-2, with unresolved D. Deletions cut 4 bases from V and 4 bases from J, with 10 bases between. The germline V gene has CDR1 LGHDT and CDR2 YNNKEL (reference sequence). This CDR3 comprises 13 residues. CDR3 region: CASSRRATYGYTF. The CDR3 DNA is TGTGCCAGCAGCCGCCGGGCCACCTATGGCTACACCTTC.

For the CDR3, the DNA is TGTGCCAGTAGTATAGACCTGGTAGCAGATACGCAGTATTTT. Translating it yields CASSIDLVADTQYF. J is TRBJ2-3 and V is TRBV19; D is unresolved. This CDR3 contains 14 residues. Looked up from germline, CDR1 is LNHDA and CDR2 is SQIVND (reference sequence). The V end lost 0 bases, the J end lost 4 bases, and 8 bases lay between the germline ends.

V gene TRBV5-6 combines with J gene TRBJ1-2; TRBD1 matches 12 bases. The CDR3 consists of 16 residues. Losses at the gene ends were 4 bases for V and 5 bases for J; bases not matched to a gene: 9. Germline V gene data show CDR1 as SGHDT and CDR2 as YYEEEE. CDR3: CASSPGQGARGYGYTF. The CDR3 DNA follows: TGTGCCAGCAGCCCGGGACAGGGGGCGAGAGGGTATGGCTACACCTTC.

V usage is TRBV30 and J usage is TRBJ1-4, with D possibly matching TRBD1 (5 bases). Germline V lookup: CDR1 GTSNPN, CDR2 SVGIG (reference sequence). V gave up 2 bases and J gave up 3 bases, with 28 bases separating them. The CDR3 has 20 amino acids. The CDR3 nucleotides read TGTGCCTGGAGTCCACGGGGGAAGGTTAAGAGGGAGGGACCTAATGAAAAACTGTTTTTT. Its protein is CAWSPRGKVKREGPNEKLFF.

The sample holds a few counts of this clone. The chain joins TRBV30 to TRBJ1-3; D perhaps matches TRBD1 (5 bases). CDR3 length: 15 amino acids. Germline assignment: CDR1 GTSNPN and CDR2 SVGIG (reference sequence). The V gene lost 0 bases and the J gene lost 2 bases, with 11 bases spanning the gap. CDR3 DNA: TGTGCCTGGAGTGTTTCGGGACTTGCTGGAAACACCATATATTTT. It encodes CAWSVSGLAGNTIYF.

V is TRBV7-9 and J is TRBJ2-3; TRBD2 matches at 11 bases. The CDR3 consists of 15 residues. Germline-derived CDR1 and CDR2 are SEHNR and FQNEAQ (reference sequence). V was clipped by 2 bases and J by 5 bases; unmatched bases: 3. CDR3 sequence reads: CASSLLAGGLDTQYF. The CDR3 nucleotides are TGTGCCAGCAGCTTACTAGCGGGAGGATTAGATACGCAGTATTTT.

The V gene is TRBV11-3, the J gene TRBJ2-7; D call uncertain. This CDR3 region has 14 residues. With 5 bases removed from V and 0 bases from J, the gap between germline ends came to 11 bases. Per the germline V gene, CDR1 is SGHNT and CDR2 is YENEEA. Written as DNA, the CDR3 is TGTGCCAGCAGCCCAGTCTGGGGCTCCTACGAGCAGTACTTC. It codes for CASSPVWGSYEQYF. Together with reference TRBV11-3 and TRBJ2-7, the CDR3 gives the full variable domain: EAGVVQSPRYKIIEKKQPVAFWCNPISGHNTLYWYLQNLGQGPELLIRYENEEAVDDSQLPKDRFSAERLKGVDSTLKIQPAELGDSAVYLCASSPVWGSYEQYFGPGTRLTVT.

The genes are TRBV6-5 and TRBJ1-4; D possibly corresponds to TRBD1 (5 bases). The CDR3 covers 13 residues. In germline, CDR1 is MNHEY, CDR2 SVGAGI. Trimming stripped 7 bases from V and 4 bases from J, with 10 bases between. CDR3 bases: TGTGCCAGCATGGGGCAGGTTAATGAAAAACTGTTTTTT. Amino acid sequence: CASMGQVNEKLFF.

V and J are TRBV19 and TRBJ2-1; weak D call: TRBD2 (5 bases). This CDR3 region has 12 residues. V was shortened by 5 bases and J by 10 bases, with 12 bases between the two germline ends. Germline values: CDR1 LNHDA, CDR2 SQIVND (reference sequence). The DNA for the CDR3 is TGTGCCAGTAGTGCGAAAGGACTGGAGCAGTTCTTC. It translates to CASSAKGLEQFF.